Presented here are 22 T cell receptor beta chains from one specimen sequenced in a study of T cell responses to AZD1222 COVID-19 vaccine. Using immunoSEQ multiplex PCR, the repertoire was profiled, and TCRdb retains in-frame clones only, with some absent. There are under 150,000 clones in the sample; around 90% occur only once, and 5.5% lies in the top ten. The source was peripheral blood, collected on day 0 of AZD1222 vaccination. The receptors come from an adult in good health.

The rearrangement links TRBV4-1 to TRBJ1-4; 9 positions agree with TRBD1. The germline V gene encodes CDR1 MGHRA and CDR2 YSYEKL. There are 16 residues in the CDR3. Trimming removed 0 bases from V and 8 bases from J; junction bases left unmatched: 7. CDR3 region: CASSQDRDRVLEKLFF. DNA of the CDR3: TGCGCCAGCAGCCAAGACCGGGACAGGGTGCTAGAAAAACTGTTTTTT.

The chain recombines TRBV30 with TRBJ1-5; D gene unclear. Trimming took 0 bases from V and 4 from J, leaving 13 bases between them. In germline, CDR1 is GTSNPN, CDR2 SVGIG (reference sequence). This CDR3 is built from 15 residues. CDR3 DNA: TGTGCCTGGAGTGTGGGTTTGTCGGTTAATCAGCCCCAGCATTTT. Its protein product is CAWSVGLSVNQPQHF.

In this sample, this clone turned up once. The chain carries TRBV6-1 and TRBJ1-2; 7 nucleotides align to TRBD1. The CDR3 totals 15 residues. Germline V CDR1 and CDR2: MNHNS, SASEGT. V trimming: 2 bases; J trimming: 0 bases; junction bases outside the gene matches: 3. The CDR3 region has the DNA TGTGCCAGCAGTGAATTCGGGACAGCTAACTATGGCTACACCTTC. Protein: CASSEFGTANYGYTF.

V and J are TRBV13 and TRBJ1-1; D gene uncertain. V shed 8 bases and J shed 1 base, with 5 bases lying between them. The CDR3 runs to 11 residues. From germline, CDR1 is PRHDT and CDR2 FYEKMQ (reference sequence). The chain's CDR3 is CASRGNTEAFF. The CDR3 coding sequence is TGTGCCAGCCGGGGGAACACTGAAGCTTTCTTT. The full variable domain, in which reference TRBV13 and TRBJ1-1 provide the parts outside the CDR3, is AAGVIQSPRHLIKEKRETATLKCYPIPRHDTVYWYQQGPGQDPQFLISFYEKMQSDKGSIPDRFSAQQFSDYHSELNMSSLELGDSALYFCASRGNTEAFFGQGTRLTVV.

The rearrangement uses TRBV5-1 and TRBJ2-1; 7 bases match TRBD1. V was clipped by 0 bases and J by 8 bases; unmatched bases: 8. In germline, CDR1 is SGHRS, CDR2 YFSETQ. The CDR3 has 15 residues. As DNA, the CDR3 is TGCGCCAGCAGCTTGGAGGGGTTAGGGGGCGATGAGCAGTTCTTC. Translating it yields CASSLEGLGGDEQFF.

The chain joins TRBV6-2 or TRBV6-3 to TRBJ1-2; no clear D. Germline loops: CDR1 MNHEY, CDR2 SVGEGT. Trimming took 6 bases from V and 4 from J, leaving 12 bases between them. The CDR3 spans 13 residues. In DNA form, the CDR3 reads TGTGCCAGCAGCCCCCGGATTACCTATGGCTACACCTTC. Its protein product is CASSPRITYGYTF.

This clone appeared once. V usage is TRBV24-1 and J usage is TRBJ2-1; 10 bases match TRBD1. V shed 3 bases, J shed 7 bases, and the junction held 5 bases outside the gene matches. This CDR3 is built from 15 residues. Germline lookup yields CDR1 KGHDR and CDR2 SFDVKD. The CDR3 region is CATSDEGQGVNEQFF. The CDR3 DNA follows: TGTGCCACCAGTGATGAAGGACAGGGGGTTAATGAGCAGTTCTTC.

This sequence joins TRBV28 and TRBJ2-3; 10 bases line up with TRBD2. V shed 5 bases, J shed 4 bases, and the junction held 6 bases outside the gene matches. Germline loops: CDR1 MDHEN, CDR2 SYDVKM. The CDR3 is 15 residues long. This CDR3 reads CASSPLAGVPDTQYF. CDR3 DNA: TGTGCCAGCAGTCCCCTAGCGGGAGTCCCAGATACGCAGTATTTT.

The CDR3 nucleotides read TGTGCCAGCTCACCACCGGGTACAGGGGGCCGGGTTGTCTATGGCTACACCTTC. Translated, it gives CASSPPGTGGRVVYGYTF. The rearrangement uses TRBV18 and TRBJ1-2, with TRBD1 matching over 9 bases. Germline trimming cut 0 bases from V and 4 bases from J; bases unmatched to any gene: 12. Germline V gene lookup returns CDR1 KGHSH and CDR2 LQKENI. This CDR3 region has 18 residues.

The chain uses TRBV5-4 and TRBJ1-1; D is perhaps TRBD1 (5 bases). Germline loops: CDR1 SGHNT, CDR2 YYREEE (reference sequence). This CDR3 comprises 13 residues. V lost 3 bases and J lost 2, with 8 bases in between. CDR3 loop: CASSSGLNTEAFF. CDR3 DNA: TGTGCCAGCAGCTCGGGACTCAACACTGAAGCTTTCTTT.

J is TRBJ1-2 and V is TRBV16, with D uncertain. This CDR3 contains 13 residues. Germline V lookup: CDR1 KGHSY, CDR2 FQNENV. V lost 0 bases to trimming and J lost 4 bases, with 6 bases between them. CDR3 amino acids: CASSQSSSYGYTF. As DNA, the CDR3 is TGTGCCAGCAGCCAATCGAGCAGCTATGGCTACACCTTC.

The chain uses TRBV6-2 or TRBV6-3 and TRBJ1-5, with 9 bases lining up with TRBD1. Germline CDR1 MNHEY, CDR2 SVGEGT. V shed 6 bases and J 0 bases; nucleotides not matched to a gene: 12. This CDR3 region has 18 residues. In DNA form, the CDR3 reads TGTGCCAGCAGCCAACTTACAGGGGGCTCCTATAGCAATCAGCCCCAGCATTTT. It specifies CASSQLTGGSYSNQPQHF.

This sequence joins TRBV5-1 and TRBJ1-2, with D perhaps matching TRBD1 (5 bases). CDR1 is SGHRS, CDR2 YFSETQ, per germline. The length of the CDR3 is 14 residues. V lost 1 base and J 4 bases, leaving 11 bases between the germline ends. CDR3 DNA sequence: TGCGCCAGCAGCTTGTCCGGGGACGTCTATGGCTACACCTTC. It is translated as CASSLSGDVYGYTF. The variable domain in full, with the rest retrieved from reference TRBV5-1 and TRBJ1-2, is KAGVTQTPRYLIKTRGQQVTLSCSPISGHRSVSWYQQTPGQGLQFLFEYFSETQRNKGNFPGRFSGRQFSNSRSEMNVSTLELGDSALYLCASSLSGDVYGYTFGSGTRLTVV.

The chain links TRBV2 to TRBJ1-4, with 10 bases aligning to TRBD1. Germline CDR1 is SNHLY and CDR2 is FYNNEI. V was clipped by 8 bases and J by 7 bases; unmatched bases: 7. The CDR3 is 14 residues long. The CDR3 reads CASHTGTGAEKLFF. The CDR3 DNA reads TGTGCCAGCCATACCGGGACAGGGGCTGAAAAACTGTTTTTT.

V is TRBV7-9 and J is TRBJ1-4, with D uncertain. Germline CDR1 reads SEHNR; CDR2 reads FQNEAQ (reference sequence). Trimming pared 5 bases from V and 5 bases from J, leaving 9 bases between. The CDR3 has 13 residues. In DNA, the CDR3 is TGTGCCAGCAGCGTGACCCTGAATGAAAAACTGTTTTTT. Amino acid sequence: CASSVTLNEKLFF.

This clone was found many times. This same CDR3 is encoded by further DNA sequences in the sample. The chain carries TRBV10-3 and TRBJ1-1, with D possibly matching TRBD1 (6 bases). Germline values: CDR1 ENHRY, CDR2 SYGVKD. The CDR3 loop spans 15 amino acids. Trimming stripped 2 bases from V and 1 base from J, with 11 bases between. CDR3 sequence (DNA): TGTGCCATCAGTGAGACAGGGACGGAGAACACTGAAGCTTTCTTT. Protein: CAISETGTENTEAFF.

The gene calls are TRBV9 and TRBJ1-5; D is ambiguous. CDR3 length equals 15 residues. Trimming cost V 2 bases and J 2 bases, with 11 bases left between them. CDR1 is SGDLS and CDR2 is YYNGEE in the germline V gene. CDR3 residues: CASSVGSRGNQPQHF. The CDR3 DNA reads TGTGCCAGCAGCGTTGGAAGCCGGGGCAATCAGCCCCAGCATTTT.

This chain joins TRBV4-3 and TRBJ2-7, with 8 positions matching TRBD2. Germline CDR1 reads LGHNA; CDR2 reads YSLEER. This CDR3 is built from 16 residues. J lost 6 bases, V lost 1 base, and 11 bases had no gene match. The CDR3 is CASSQAWREVLREQYF. The DNA of the CDR3 is TGCGCCAGCAGCCAAGCCTGGCGGGAGGTGCTTCGCGAGCAGTACTTC.

V usage is TRBV5-6 and J usage is TRBJ2-3; 9 bases are a match to TRBD2. Germline CDR1 SGHDT, CDR2 YYEEEE. The CDR3 runs to 16 residues. The trim removed 3 bases at V and 0 bases at J, leaving 5 bases unmatched. CDR3 in DNA: TGTGCCAGCAGCTCCATCGGACTAGCGAGCACAGATACGCAGTATTTT. Translated: CASSSIGLASTDTQYF.

The chain links TRBV21-1 to TRBJ1-1; TRBD1, the table's D call, lacks a check against the DNA. TRBV21-1 is annotated as a pseudogene. This CDR3 spans 15 amino acids. CDR3 bases: TGTGCCAGCAGCAAAGAGGGGACACCGAACACTGAAGCTTTCTTT. Its protein product is CASSKEGTPNTEAFF.

The chain couples TRBV4-3 to TRBJ2-2; TRBD1 is a possible D gene (5 bases). Germline V gene data show CDR1 as LGHNA and CDR2 as YSLEER. Between the trimmed V and J ends, which lost 4 bases and 1 base, there was a span of 10 bases. The CDR3 length is 15 residues. The DNA of the CDR3 is TGCGCCAGCAGCCTGGGGCTAGGGAACACCGGGGAGCTGTTTTTT. Translation: CASSLGLGNTGELFF.

The J gene is TRBJ2-2, the V gene TRBV19; 8 bases map to TRBD1. J was trimmed by 6 bases and V by 4 bases; bases with no gene match: 7. The CDR3 covers 15 residues. From germline, CDR1 is LNHDA and CDR2 SQIVND (reference sequence). The CDR3 sequence is CASSTPGQVPGELFF. Written as DNA, the CDR3 is TGTGCCAGTAGTACACCGGGACAGGTTCCCGGGGAGCTGTTTTTT.